The 15 T cell receptor beta chains listed next were all sequenced from one sample in a study of T cells after yellow fever vaccination. TCRdb reprocessed the 5' RACE reads via MiXCR and lists one record per CDR3 protein. The repertoire includes more than 95,000 distinct CDR3 sequences, around 15% of them detected once, and roughly 43% sits in the top ten. The material was CD8+ T cells sorted from PBMCs, obtained 5 days after the yellow fever booster vaccination. Source of these receptors: a man between 18 and 29 years old who received the YFV17D yellow fever vaccine.

The chain couples TRBV29-1 to TRBJ2-5; D is possibly TRBD2 (6 bases). The CDR3 length is 16 residues. V dropped 6 bases and J dropped 1 base, with 21 bases sitting between them. Germline V CDR1 and CDR2: SQVTM, ANQGSEA. The DNA for the CDR3 is TGCAGCGTCTGCCTCTACCAGGGACTTCTCCAAGAGACCCAGTACTTC. It yields the protein CSVCLYQGLLQETQYF.

The chain combines TRBV12-3 or TRBV12-4 with TRBJ1-1, with 7 bases that match TRBD1. V was pared by 5 bases and J by 7 bases, with 7 bases of the junction left unmatched. This CDR3 comprises 13 residues. In DNA form, the CDR3 reads TGTGCCAGCAGTCCTACAGGGGTGGGTGAAGCTTTCTTT. Translated: CASSPTGVGEAFF.

The chain has TRBV4-1 and TRBJ2-3, with D possibly matching TRBD2 (5 bases). Germline CDR1 reads MGHRA; CDR2 reads YSYEKL. Between the trimmed V and J ends, which lost 0 bases and 0 bases, there was a span of 10 bases. The CDR3 is 16 residues long. CDR3 nucleotide sequence: TGCGCCAGCAGCCAAGAACCGGGAACTAGCACAGATACGCAGTATTTT. Translation: CASSQEPGTSTDTQYF.

The rearrangement joins TRBV3-1 to TRBJ2-5, with TRBD2 matching over 15 bases. This CDR3 is built from 15 residues. The junction had 1 base not matched to a gene; V was cut back by 4 bases and J by 4 bases. The V gene's germline CDR1 is LGHDT and CDR2 YNNKEL (reference sequence). The CDR3 sequence is CASSPGLAGGETQYF. The CDR3 DNA reads as TGTGCCAGCAGCCCGGGACTAGCGGGGGGAGAGACCCAGTACTTC.

The genes are TRBV6-6 and TRBJ2-1; 11 bases line up with TRBD2. The CDR3 contains 17 residues. With V trimmed by 6 bases and J by 0 bases, 7 bases remained unmatched. CDR1 is MNHNY, CDR2 SVGAGI, per germline (reference sequence). CDR3 sequence reads: CASSLNLAGGSYNEQFF. The CDR3 DNA reads as TGTGCCAGCAGCCTAAACCTAGCGGGGGGCTCCTACAATGAGCAGTTCTTC.

The chain has TRBV6-5 and TRBJ2-7; TRBD1 matches 8 bases. J gave up 6 bases and V 5 bases, and 6 bases lay outside the gene matches. The CDR3 consists of 13 residues. CDR1 and CDR2 from the germline V gene are MNHEY and SVGAGI. The CDR3 DNA sequence: TGTGCCAGCAGTAACCATGGGACAGGCGAGCAGTACTTC. Its protein is CASSNHGTGEQYF.

The genes are TRBV5-1 and TRBJ2-5; D is unresolved. The CDR3 consists of 14 residues. V shed 6 bases and J shed 5 bases, with 17 bases lying between them. CDR1 is SGHRS, CDR2 YFSETQ, per germline. This chain's CDR3 is CASTHPRGPETQYF. DNA for the CDR3: TGCGCCAGCACCCATCCGAGAGGCCCCGAGACCCAGTACTTC.

This clonotype was picked up a small number of times. V is TRBV19 and J is TRBJ1-1; D is uncertain. CDR3 length: 12 amino acids. The V gene's germline CDR1 is LNHDA and CDR2 SQIVND (reference sequence). V was pared by 7 bases and J by 4 bases, with 10 bases between. CDR3 amino acids: CASKPPGTEAFF. The CDR3 region has the DNA TGTGCCAGTAAGCCCCCGGGCACTGAAGCTTTCTTT.

Comments on this clonotype: No conserved phenylalanine or tryptophan ends this CDR3, so it is likely a read error. J is TRBJ2-7 and V is TRBV29-1; D gene ambiguous. Trimming took off 6 bases at V and 1 base at J, with 13 bases between the two ends. CDR3 length: 13 residues. Germline CDR1 reads SQVTM; CDR2 reads ANQGSEA. Here the CDR3 DNA reads TGCAGCGTATATATAGGGTCGTCCTACGAGCAGTACTCT. As protein: CSVYIGSSYEQYS.

This chain joins TRBV9 and TRBJ1-5; TRBD1 matches at 9 bases. This CDR3 has 14 amino acids. V lost 5 bases to trimming and J lost 4 bases; unmatched junction nucleotides: 4. Per germline, CDR1 SGDLS and CDR2 YYNGEE. The CDR3 is CASSPTGGNQPQHF. CDR3 coding DNA: TGTGCCAGCAGTCCGACAGGGGGTAATCAGCCCCAGCATTTT.

This clonotype has more than one count but fewer than ten. CDR3 nucleotides: TGCGCCAGCAGCCAAGACCCAGGACGCAATGAGCAGTTCTTC. Translated: CASSQDPGRNEQFF. The chain recombines TRBV4-3 with TRBJ2-1; no clear D gene. Trimming pared 0 bases from V and 6 bases from J, leaving 9 bases between. This CDR3 is 14 amino acids long. Germline assignment: CDR1 LGHNA and CDR2 YSLEER.

This clonotype was observed a few times. The gene calls are TRBV15 and TRBJ2-1; possible D gene TRBD2, 5 bases. This CDR3 has 14 residues. V shed 5 bases and J shed 1 base, with 9 bases lying between them. Germline CDR1 reads LNHNV; CDR2 reads YYDKDF (reference sequence). The CDR3 is CATSGGPSYNEQFF. The CDR3 bases are TGTGCCACCAGCGGAGGACCGTCCTACAATGAGCAGTTCTTC.

The chain uses TRBV12-3 or TRBV12-4 and TRBJ2-7; D unclear. Trimming took off 6 bases at V and 3 bases at J, with 15 bases between the two ends. CDR3 length: 14 amino acids. The CDR3 region is CASSLGPLGYEQYV. CDR3 sequence (DNA): TGTGCCAGCAGCCTCGGGCCACTTGGCTACGAGCAGTACGTC.

This clonotype was recorded a few times. V is TRBV6-1 and J is TRBJ2-5; D is possibly TRBD1 (6 bases). CDR1 is MNHNS and CDR2 is SASEGT in the germline V gene. This CDR3 is built from 15 residues. The V gene lost 0 bases and the J gene lost 2 bases, with 10 bases spanning the gap. The CDR3 spells CASSEALDRQETQYF. The CDR3 DNA reads TGTGCCAGCAGTGAAGCCTTGGACAGACAAGAGACCCAGTACTTC.

This clonotype was seen a few times. The rearrangement joins TRBV29-1 to TRBJ1-2; perhaps TRBD1 as D (6 bases). The germline gives CDR1 SQVTM, CDR2 ANQGSEA. This CDR3 spans 13 amino acids. V shed 7 bases and J shed 3 bases, with 15 bases lying between them. CDR3 residues: CSAEGGQHYGYTF. The CDR3 nucleotides are TGCAGCGCCGAGGGGGGACAACACTATGGCTACACCTTC.